This TCR beta chain was obtained from a study of cytomegalovirus exposure and HLA in healthy donors. At the level of the study: The 110 or so validation repertoires used a platform that matched the one used for the 600 to 750 first-cohort repertoires, as a later analysis reported. General study results and limits: Specific recognition of CMV antigens was confirmed in vitro for a few chains (all CMV-associated). Using the classifier, cytomegalovirus status was reportedly diagnosed with high specificity and sensitivity. TCR beta chains numbering more than 150 were designated cytomegalovirus-associated.

Clones were sequenced by immunoSEQ multiplex PCR, and TCRdb holds only the in-frame ones, with some missing. The sample records tens of thousands of clones, about 95% being singletons. To note about this clone: Its antigen is unidentified.

CDR3 length: 15 residues. The V and J ends lost 6 bases and 3 bases, in that order; junction bases with no gene match: 7. Germline lookup yields CDR1 SGHTA and CDR2 FQGNSA. The chain carries TRBV7-2 and TRBJ1-5; 8 bases map to TRBD1. The sequence was obtained from a man between 18 and 35 years old in good health and CMV-seropositive. The sample was PBMCs. CDR3 coding DNA: TGTGCCAGCAGTCTAGGACAGGGTTACAATCAGCCCCAGCATTTT. Translation gives CASSLGQGYNQPQHF.